Below are 17 T cell receptor beta chains sequenced from a single sample in a study of regulatory T cells in long-lasting Graves disease. The TCR beta library used iRepertoire HTBI primers with Arm-PCR amplification of CDR3. TCRdb itself ran the multiplex PCR reads through MiXCR, one entry per CDR3 protein. The data hold 650,000 to 700,000 distinct CDR3 sequences, with around 32% observed a single time. Described time point: persistent/refractory GD, antithyroid drugs over 5 years with positive TRAb. The TCR library was made from RNA extracted from PBMCs. The specimen was peripheral blood mononuclear cells (PBMCs), collected when the disease was refractory, from a patient treated with antithyroid drugs. These receptors came from a female donor with Graves disease.

This clonotype was seen a single time. Sequence at one end of the junction differs from germline and may be a read error. The chain combines TRBV7-9 with TRBJ1-5; perhaps TRBD1 as D (5 bases). Germline CDR1 is SEHNR and CDR2 is FQNEAQ (reference sequence). This CDR3 has 13 amino acids. The CDR3 sequence: CASSPWSGGSQHF. The DNA of the CDR3 is TGCGCCAGCAGCCCCTGGAGTGGGGGATCCCAGCATTTT. Complete variable domain (other parts from reference TRBV7-9 and TRBJ1-5): DTGVSQNPRHKITKRGQNVTFRCDPISEHNRLYWYRQTLGQGPEFLTYFQNEAQLEKSRLLSDRFSAERPKGSFSTLEIQRTEQGDSAMYLCASSPWSGGSQHFGDGTRLSIL.

The chain employs TRBV3-1 and TRBJ1-4; possibly TRBD1 for D (6 bases). Trimming left V 5 bases short and J 3 bases short, with 13 bases between. The CDR3 is 15 amino acids. Germline V CDR1 and CDR2: LGHDT, YNNKEL (reference sequence). Here the CDR3 DNA reads TGTGCCAGCAGCGGTGCCAGGGGAGCTAATGAAAAACTGTTTTTT. It is translated as CASSGARGANEKLFF.

The J gene is TRBJ2-4, the V gene TRBV6-1; 10 bases fit TRBD2. The CDR3 covers 21 residues. CDR1 and CDR2 (germline): MNHNS, SASEGT. With V trimmed by 6 bases and J by 1 base, 21 bases remained unmatched. The CDR3 protein is CASRLQETVAGGGVAKNIQYF. CDR3 DNA sequence: TGTGCCAGCAGACTCCAGGAGACGGTAGCGGGAGGCGGTGTGGCCAAAAACATTCAGTACTTC.

This clonotype was seen at least ten times. The chain couples TRBV28 to TRBJ1-5; D call uncertain. V was clipped by 4 bases and J by 0 bases, with 13 bases between them. Per germline, CDR1 MDHEN and CDR2 SYDVKM. The CDR3 loop spans 16 amino acids. CDR3 amino acids: CASSSPDGYSNQPQHF. The CDR3 DNA reads TGTGCCAGCAGTTCACCGGACGGATATAGCAATCAGCCCCAGCATTTT.

This clonotype was seen more than once but under ten times. V is TRBV20-1 and J is TRBJ1-2; D remains ambiguous. The CDR3 consists of 13 residues. Germline V gene lookup returns CDR1 DFQATT and CDR2 SNEGSKA (reference sequence). Between the trimmed V and J ends, which lost 3 bases and 2 bases, there was a span of 10 bases. DNA for the CDR3: TGCAGTGCTAGTGAGCGAGGGAACTATGGCTACACCTTC. Amino acid sequence: CSASERGNYGYTF.

This clonotype came up many times. This chain links TRBV11-2 with TRBJ2-5; a weak D match, TRBD2 (5 bases). V was clipped by 1 base and J by 2 bases, with 11 bases between them. This CDR3 is 15 amino acids long. The germline V gene has CDR1 SGHAT and CDR2 FQNNGV. In DNA, the CDR3 is TGTGCCAGCAGCTTAGCAGAGGGCCGACAAGAGACCCAGTACTTC. It translates to CASSLAEGRQETQYF.

This clonotype was picked up a small number of times. This chain connects TRBV20-1 to TRBJ2-7; D ambiguous. CDR3 size: 12 residues. The germline gives CDR1 DFQATT, CDR2 SNEGSKA (reference sequence). The germline V and J ends were trimmed by 4 bases and 3 bases, with 10 bases remaining between them. CDR3 sequence reads: CSATTIGYEQYF. The DNA of the CDR3 is TGCAGTGCTACCACTATCGGCTACGAGCAGTACTTC.

The CDR3: CASSSGTGSTGELFF. In DNA, the CDR3 is TGTGCCAGCAGCTCTGGGACAGGGTCCACCGGGGAGCTGTTTTTT. The rearrangement joins TRBV7-7 to TRBJ2-2, with 9 nucleotides matching TRBD1. The V gene's germline CDR1 is SSHAT and CDR2 FNYEAQ (reference sequence). Trimming took 4 bases from V and 4 from J; bases not matched to a gene: 4. The CDR3 extends over 15 amino acids.

This clonotype was counted at least ten times. The chain has TRBV6-1 and TRBJ1-5, with D perhaps TRBD1 (6 bases). The ends were cut back, 4 bases at V and 2 bases at J, with 12 bases in the middle. This CDR3 comprises 15 residues. Germline V gene sequence: CDR1 MNHNS, CDR2 SASEGT. Here the CDR3 reads CASSVGAAGNQPQHF. CDR3 nucleotides: TGTGCCAGCAGTGTGGGGGCGGCAGGCAATCAGCCCCAGCATTTT.

The CDR3 is CASSRPGLGAETQYF. The CDR3 DNA sequence: TGTGCCAGCAGCCGACCGGGACTAGGGGCAGAGACCCAGTACTTC. V usage is TRBV7-9 and J usage is TRBJ2-5, with 8 bases aligning to TRBD2. The CDR3 length is 15 residues. Germline lookup yields CDR1 SEHNR and CDR2 FQNEAQ (reference sequence). J lost 4 bases, V lost 5 bases, and 9 bases had no gene match.

The chain couples TRBV7-9 to TRBJ2-2, with 8 bases aligning to TRBD2. The CDR3 is 12 amino acids. The germline V gene has CDR1 SEHNR and CDR2 FQNEAQ (reference sequence). V gave up 1 base and J gave up 16 bases; unmatched junction bases: 5. CDR3 bases: TGTGCCAGCAGCTTAGGAGCGGGAGTCCCGTTTTTT. Translated, it gives CASSLGAGVPFF. The variable domain in full, with the rest retrieved from reference TRBV7-9 and TRBJ2-2, is DTGVSQNPRHKITKRGQNVTFRCDPISEHNRLYWYRQTLGQGPEFLTYFQNEAQLEKSRLLSDRFSAERPKGSFSTLEIQRTEQGDSAMYLCASSLGAGVPFFGEGSRLTVL.

The CDR3: CASRQGSNTEAFF. CDR3 coding DNA: TGTGCCAGCAGGCAGGGAAGTAACACTGAAGCTTTCTTT. This rearrangement joins TRBV27 to TRBJ1-1; possible D gene TRBD1, 5 bases. The CDR3 covers 13 residues. Germline V gene sequence: CDR1 MNHEY, CDR2 SMNVEV (reference sequence). V was shortened by 6 bases and J by 2 bases, with 10 bases between the two germline ends.

This clonotype was picked up many times. The rearrangement uses TRBV12-3 or TRBV12-4 and TRBJ1-2, with 10 bases fitting TRBD1. The CDR3 is 15 amino acids. After removal of 9 bases from V and 0 bases from J, the junction contained 7 bases not matched to a gene. The CDR3: CASRDRGIANYGYTF. The CDR3 DNA follows: TGTGCCAGTCGGGACAGGGGCATAGCTAACTATGGCTACACCTTC.

This clonotype turned up a few times. This chain joins TRBV27 and TRBJ2-5; tentatively, D is TRBD2 (5 bases). V lost 8 bases and J 5 bases, leaving 6 bases between the germline ends. Germline lookup yields CDR1 MNHEY and CDR2 SMNVEV (reference sequence). This CDR3 region has 10 residues. CDR3 coding DNA: TGTGCCAGCCCGGGGGAGACCCAGTACTTC. It yields the protein CASPGETQYF.

The J gene is TRBJ1-4, the V gene TRBV4-1; D is possibly TRBD1 (6 bases). V lost 0 bases and J 8 bases, leaving 13 bases between the germline ends. Germline CDR1 and CDR2: MGHRA and YSYEKL. CDR3 length equals 15 residues. The CDR3 DNA is TGCGCCAGCAGCCAAGATAATGGCCAGGGGGAAAAACTGTTTTTT. This encodes CASSQDNGQGEKLFF.

This clonotype has a handful of counts. The J gene is TRBJ1-2, the V gene TRBV5-1, with 7 bases lining up with TRBD1. Unmatched junction bases numbered 6, after V lost 0 bases and J lost 1 base. The CDR3 is 16 residues long. Per germline, CDR1 SGHRS and CDR2 YFSETQ. The CDR3 is CASSLDRGSLNYGYTF. CDR3 DNA sequence: TGCGCCAGCAGCTTGGACAGGGGATCCCTTAACTATGGCTACACCTTC.

The V gene is TRBV7-9, the J gene TRBJ1-1; D remains ambiguous. CDR1 is SEHNR and CDR2 is FQNEAQ in the germline V gene (reference sequence). Trimming shortened V by 1 base and J by 1 base, and 7 bases separated the two germline ends. The CDR3 is 14 residues long. The CDR3 nucleotides read TGTGCCAGCAGCTTAGTCGTCCCGAACACTGAAGCTTTCTTT. Its protein is CASSLVVPNTEAFF.